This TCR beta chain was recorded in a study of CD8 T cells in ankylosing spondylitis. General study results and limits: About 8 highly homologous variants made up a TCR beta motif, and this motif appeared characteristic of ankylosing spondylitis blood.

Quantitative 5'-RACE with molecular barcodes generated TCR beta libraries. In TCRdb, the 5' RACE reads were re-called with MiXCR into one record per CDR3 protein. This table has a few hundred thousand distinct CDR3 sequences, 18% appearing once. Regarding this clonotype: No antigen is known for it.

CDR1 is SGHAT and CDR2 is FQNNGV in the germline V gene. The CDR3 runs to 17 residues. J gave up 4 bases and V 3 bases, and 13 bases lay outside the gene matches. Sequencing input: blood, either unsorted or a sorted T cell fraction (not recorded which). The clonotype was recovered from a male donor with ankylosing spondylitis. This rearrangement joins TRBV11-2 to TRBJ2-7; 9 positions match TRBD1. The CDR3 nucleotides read TGTGCCAGCAGCTTCATGGACAGGGGATGGGGTAGATACGAGCAGTACTTC. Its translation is CASSFMDRGWGRYEQYF.